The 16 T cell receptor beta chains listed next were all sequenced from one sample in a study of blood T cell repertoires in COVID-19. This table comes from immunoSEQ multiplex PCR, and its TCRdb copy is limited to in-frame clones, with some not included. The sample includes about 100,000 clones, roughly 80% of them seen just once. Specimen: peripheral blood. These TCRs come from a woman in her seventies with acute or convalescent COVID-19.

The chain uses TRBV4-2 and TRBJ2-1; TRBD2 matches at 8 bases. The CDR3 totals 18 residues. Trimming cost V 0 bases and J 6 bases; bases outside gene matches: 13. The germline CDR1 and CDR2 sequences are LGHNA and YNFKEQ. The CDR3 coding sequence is TGTGCCAGCAGCCAAGATCGAGGCGGGGGGTTTCAAGTCAATGAGCAGTTCTTC. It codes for CASSQDRGGGFQVNEQFF.

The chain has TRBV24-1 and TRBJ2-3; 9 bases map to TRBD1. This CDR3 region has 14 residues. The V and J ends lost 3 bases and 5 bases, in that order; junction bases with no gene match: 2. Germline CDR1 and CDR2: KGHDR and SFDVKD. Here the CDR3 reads CATSDGQGRDTQYF. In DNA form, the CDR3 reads TGTGCCACCAGTGATGGACAGGGGCGAGATACGCAGTATTTT.

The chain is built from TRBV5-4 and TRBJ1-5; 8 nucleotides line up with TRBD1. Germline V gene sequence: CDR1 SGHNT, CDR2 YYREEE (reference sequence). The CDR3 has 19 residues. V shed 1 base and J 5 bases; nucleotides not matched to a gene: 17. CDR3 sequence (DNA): TGTGCCAGCAGCTTGTCAGGGGGCTATTTCAAACGACGACATCAGCCCCAGCATTTT. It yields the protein CASSLSGGYFKRRHQPQHF.

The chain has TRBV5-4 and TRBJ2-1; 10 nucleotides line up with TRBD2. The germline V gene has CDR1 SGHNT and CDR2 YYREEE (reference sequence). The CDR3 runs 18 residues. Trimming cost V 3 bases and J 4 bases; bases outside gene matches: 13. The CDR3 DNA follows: TGTGCCAGCAGCTGGGGCGGAGCGGGGGGGTTACAATACAATGAGCAGTTCTTC. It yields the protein CASSWGGAGGLQYNEQFF.

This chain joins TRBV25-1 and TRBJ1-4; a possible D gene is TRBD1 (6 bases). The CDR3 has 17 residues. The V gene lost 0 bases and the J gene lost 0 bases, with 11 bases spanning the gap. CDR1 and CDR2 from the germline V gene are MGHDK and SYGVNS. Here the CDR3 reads CASSEYGTWTTNEKLFF. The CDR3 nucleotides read TGTGCCAGCAGTGAATACGGGACATGGACAACTAATGAAAAACTGTTTTTT.

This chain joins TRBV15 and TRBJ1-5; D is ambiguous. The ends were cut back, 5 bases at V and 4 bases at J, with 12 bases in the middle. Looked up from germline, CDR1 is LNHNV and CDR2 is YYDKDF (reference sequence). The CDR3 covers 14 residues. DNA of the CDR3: TGTGCCACCAGCCCAGTTCGGGGTAATCAGCCCCAGCATTTT. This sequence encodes CATSPVRGNQPQHF.

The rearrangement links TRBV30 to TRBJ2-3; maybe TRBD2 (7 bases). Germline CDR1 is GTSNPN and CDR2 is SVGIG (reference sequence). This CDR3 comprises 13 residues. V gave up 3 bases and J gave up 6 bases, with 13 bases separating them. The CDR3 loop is CAWRGGAKDTQYF. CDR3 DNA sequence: TGTGCCTGGAGGGGGGGGGCCAAGGATACGCAGTATTTT.

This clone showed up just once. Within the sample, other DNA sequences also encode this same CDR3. The CDR3 protein is CASSVTGGEGQPQHF. The DNA of the CDR3 is TGTGCCAGCAGTGTAACAGGGGGCGAGGGGCAGCCCCAGCATTTT. This rearrangement joins TRBV9 to TRBJ1-5; 9 bases fit TRBD1. Per germline, CDR1 SGDLS and CDR2 YYNGEE. The CDR3 has 15 residues. Germline trimming cut 5 bases from V and 7 bases from J; bases unmatched to any gene: 10.

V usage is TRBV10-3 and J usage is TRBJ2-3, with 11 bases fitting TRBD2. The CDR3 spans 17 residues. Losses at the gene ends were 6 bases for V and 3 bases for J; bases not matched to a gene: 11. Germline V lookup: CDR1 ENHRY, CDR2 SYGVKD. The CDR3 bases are TGTGCCATCAGACAGAACCCTAGCGGGGGGACGACAGATACGCAGTATTTT. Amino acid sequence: CAIRQNPSGGTTDTQYF.

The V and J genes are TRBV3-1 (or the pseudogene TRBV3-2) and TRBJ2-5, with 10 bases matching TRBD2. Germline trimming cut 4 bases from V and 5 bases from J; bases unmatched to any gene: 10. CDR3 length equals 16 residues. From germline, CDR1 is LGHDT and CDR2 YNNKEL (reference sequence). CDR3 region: CASSLRGAGGGETQYF. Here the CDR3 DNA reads TGTGCCAGCAGCCTCCGCGGAGCGGGGGGGGGCGAGACCCAGTACTTC.

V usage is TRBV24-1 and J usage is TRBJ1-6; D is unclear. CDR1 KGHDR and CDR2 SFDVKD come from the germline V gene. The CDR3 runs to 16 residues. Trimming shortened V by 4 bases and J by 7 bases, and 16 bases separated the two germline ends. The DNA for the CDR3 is TGTGCCACCAGTGACTCGCGACTTGCTGGGAATTCACCCCTCCACTTT. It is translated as CATSDSRLAGNSPLHF.

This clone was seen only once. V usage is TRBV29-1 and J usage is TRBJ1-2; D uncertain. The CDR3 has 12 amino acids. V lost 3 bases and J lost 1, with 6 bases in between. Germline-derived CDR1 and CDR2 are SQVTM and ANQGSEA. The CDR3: CSVEEVNYGYTF. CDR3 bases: TGCAGCGTTGAGGAGGTTAACTATGGCTACACCTTC.

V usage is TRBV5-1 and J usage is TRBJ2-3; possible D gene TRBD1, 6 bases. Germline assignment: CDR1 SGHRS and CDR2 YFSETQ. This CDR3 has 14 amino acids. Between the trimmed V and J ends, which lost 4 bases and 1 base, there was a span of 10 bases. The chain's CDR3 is CASSAGTRTDTQYF. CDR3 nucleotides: TGCGCCAGCAGCGCCGGGACACGCACAGATACGCAGTATTTT.

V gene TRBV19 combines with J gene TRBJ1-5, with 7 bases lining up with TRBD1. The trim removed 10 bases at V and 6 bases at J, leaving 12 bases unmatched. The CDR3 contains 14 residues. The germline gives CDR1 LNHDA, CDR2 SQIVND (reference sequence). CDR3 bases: TGTGCCACTACAGGGGTATTAGGGAGTCAGCCCCAGCATTTT. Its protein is CATTGVLGSQPQHF.

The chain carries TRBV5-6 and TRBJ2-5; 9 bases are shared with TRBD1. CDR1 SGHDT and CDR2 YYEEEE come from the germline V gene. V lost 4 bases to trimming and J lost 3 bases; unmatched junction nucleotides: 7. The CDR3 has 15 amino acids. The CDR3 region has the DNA TGTGCCAGCAGCCCGAGGACAGGGGCGAAAGAGACCCAGTACTTC. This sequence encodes CASSPRTGAKETQYF.

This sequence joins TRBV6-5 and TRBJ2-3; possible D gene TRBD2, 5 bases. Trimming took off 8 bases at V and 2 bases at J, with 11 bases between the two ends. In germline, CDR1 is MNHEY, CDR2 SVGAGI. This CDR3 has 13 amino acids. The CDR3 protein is CASLSGFTDTQYF. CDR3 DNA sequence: TGTGCCAGCCTCTCGGGGTTCACAGATACGCAGTATTTT.